This T cell receptor beta chain was captured in a study of shared T cell receptors in the human thymus (TCRdb year 2021). About the full investigation: The study examined how the human thymus generates shared, self-reactive T-cell receptor alpha chains.

Comments on this clone: Its antigen has not been determined. No much larger clone is present one base from it, and per-base qualities are unavailable.

From a lookup of the germline V gene (reference sequence), CDR1 and CDR2 are LNHNV and YYDKDF. Trimming takes 5 bases off V and 7 bases off J; junction bases not matched to a gene: 16. Spanning cysteine to phenylalanine, the CDR3 consists of 16 amino acids. The retained sequence is limited to the CDR3, 48 bases, with the frame set at the first base. Receptors were amplified or captured by the immunoSEQ multiplex PCR assay. In its TCRdb copy, this immuneACCESS table keeps in-frame sequences only and misses some clones. Where compared with another copy, unresolved V genes explain less than half of these, and the others have no known cause. In all, the sample holds around 730,000 clones, and approximately 83% of those were seen once. 0.008% to 0.011% of the sample is taken by the ten largest. In addition, the sample was reused for a study of human thymus T cells. Taken from the second paper: Immunologically healthy infants undergoing open corrective cardiac surgery for congenital heart defects in Finland were used as donors. Thymus tissue was obtained as surgical resects removed during corrective cardiac surgery. Biased V and J gene segment usage appeared to be present in both thymic and peripheral blood repertoires. The related research reported highly overlapping thymic TCR repertoires among unrelated individuals. The study described the TCR alpha and beta repertoires in under 10 infant thymus samples and a few matching peripheral blood samples. The infant donors were roughly 7 to 244 days old, and the cohort included roughly six males and a couple of females. Thymocytes were released mechanically from tissue and stored at -70 °C as pellets of 10-30 million cells. A QIAsymphony instrument was used to extract genomic DNA from frozen cell pellets. The immunoSEQ multiplex PCR assay was used to amplify the TCRB and TCRAD loci from a standardized quantity of quality-controlled genomic DNA. The amplicons spanned the V(D)J region and were long enough to cover the CDR3 and allow V and J genes to be identified. Through the commercial immunoSEQ service, the amplicons were sequenced on an Illumina platform. Primer bias and sequencing errors were corrected as previously described, and TCRAD and TCRB were defined on the basis of the IMGT database. Repertoires were analysed with immunoSEQ Analyzer 3.0 and VDJTools, covering basic statistics, V/J segment usage, diversity estimates, rarefaction and pairwise overlap. Chao1, ChaoE, Efron-Thisted, Shannon and inverse Simpson indices were used to estimate diversity, which was also estimated on datasets down-sampled to the smallest sample. For repertoire overlap, CDR3 nucleotide sequence, V gene and J gene had to match strictly, and clustering was done by Jaccard-based multidimensional scaling. On average, thymus samples yielded 650,000 to 1,000,000 unique TCRB clonotypes, whereas blood samples yielded some 92,000.

The sample taken for sequencing was thymocytes. This TCR came from a girl in the first two years of life with a congenital heart defect. Donor details come from another sample of the same person, matched by shared clones. This chain joins TRBV15 to TRBJ1-1, with TRBD1 matching 7 junction bases. The nucleotide sequence reads TGTGCCACCAGCGGCTGCCCTGGGGTGGGACAGCATGAAGCTTTCTTT. This gives the protein CATSGCPGVGQHEAFF. Joined to the reference TRBV15 and TRBJ1-1 proteins, this CDR3 gives the full variable domain: DAMVIQNPRYQVTQFGKPVTLSCSQTLNHNVMYWYQQKSSQAPKLLFHYYDKDFNNEADTPDNFQSRRPNTSFCFLDIRSPGLGDTAMYLCATSGCPGVGQHEAFFGQGTRLTVV.